The 8 T cell receptor beta chains given below trace back to one sample, sequenced in a study of persistence of HIV-infected CD4 T cells. Their antigens are not known. The stimulus was an HIV-1 Gag 15-mer peptide pool, roughly 1 ug/peptide/mL. Sorted nonresponding memory CD4+ T cells were CD40L-negative, CD69-negative, CD45RO-high. This was the immunoSEQ version 4 assay in survey mode. Produced via immunoSEQ multiplex PCR; TCRdb's table is partial and in-frame only. Here the sample spans tens of thousands of clones, about 80% being singletons. The sequencing used CD4+ T cells sorted from PBMCs after approximately 19-hour stimulation, collected from a patient who received antiretroviral therapy. These receptors all come from an adult man with HIV who was CMV-seropositive.

V and J are TRBV25-1 and TRBJ2-2; D remains ambiguous. The CDR3 sequence is 13 residues long. V lost 5 bases and J lost 2, with 6 bases in between. CDR1 is MGHDK and CDR2 is SYGVNS in the germline V gene. The CDR3 region has the DNA TGTGCCAGCAGTCCACGCAACACCGGGGAGCTGTTTTTT. Amino acids: CASSPRNTGELFF.

The J gene is TRBJ2-7, the V gene TRBV6-5; tentatively, D is TRBD1 (7 bases). CDR3 length: 13 residues. Germline assignment: CDR1 MNHEY and CDR2 SVGAGI. V lost 10 bases and J 2 bases, leaving 15 bases between the germline ends. The chain's CDR3 is CATKGGQTYEQYF. CDR3 in DNA: TGTGCCACCAAGGGGGGACAGACCTACGAGCAGTACTTC.

The V and J genes are TRBV19 and TRBJ1-1, with unresolved D. Germline CDR1 is LNHDA and CDR2 is SQIVND (reference sequence). The CDR3 totals 13 residues. The V gene lost 10 bases and the J gene lost 0 bases, with 12 bases spanning the gap. CDR3 sequence: CATKALVNTEAFF. In DNA, the CDR3 is TGTGCCACCAAGGCGTTGGTGAACACTGAAGCTTTCTTT.

This rearrangement joins TRBV6-5 to TRBJ2-1, with 10 bases fitting TRBD2. In germline, CDR1 is MNHEY, CDR2 SVGAGI. This CDR3 has 11 residues. Unmatched junction bases numbered 0, after V lost 6 bases and J lost 10 bases. DNA of the CDR3: TGTGCCAGCAGGGGACTAGCGGAGCAGTTCTTC. Its protein product is CASRGLAEQFF.

This chain links TRBV2 with TRBJ1-2; 10 bases map to TRBD1. The CDR3 runs to 13 residues. Germline CDR1 and CDR2: SNHLY and FYNNEI. V trimming: 7 bases; J trimming: 7 bases; junction bases outside the gene matches: 6. CDR3 residues: CASTDRGQAGYTF. CDR3 DNA sequence: TGTGCCAGCACCGACAGGGGGCAGGCTGGCTACACCTTC.

This clone was counted once. The chain is built from TRBV6-2 or TRBV6-3 and TRBJ1-5; D call uncertain. The ends were cut back, 2 bases at V and 5 bases at J, with 10 bases in the middle. The length of the CDR3 is 14 residues. Per the germline V gene, CDR1 is MNHEY and CDR2 is SVGEGT. The CDR3 sequence is CASSYIREDQPQHF. CDR3 sequence (DNA): TGTGCCAGCAGTTACATAAGGGAGGATCAGCCCCAGCATTTT.

The chain recombines TRBV6-5 with TRBJ2-7; D is unresolved. CDR3 length: 11 amino acids. The germline gives CDR1 MNHEY, CDR2 SVGAGI. The ends were cut back, 6 bases at V and 3 bases at J, with 6 bases in the middle. The CDR3 here is CASRWSYEQYF. CDR3 nucleotides: TGTGCCAGCAGGTGGAGCTACGAGCAGTACTTC.

This clone was counted once. The chain is built from TRBV11-2 and TRBJ2-5; a weak D match, TRBD2 (5 bases). The CDR3 is 13 residues long. Deletions cut 3 bases from V and 10 bases from J, with 15 bases between. Germline lookup yields CDR1 SGHAT and CDR2 FQNNGV. CDR3 residues: CASSLGVRDIQYF. CDR3 DNA: TGTGCCAGCAGCTTGGGTGTCCGGGATATCCAGTACTTC.